The next 19 T cell receptor beta chains were all read from a single sample in a study of long-term antiretroviral therapy in people with HIV (dated by TCRdb to between 2022 and 2023). The immunoSEQ hsTCRB v3.0 assay was used at survey level resolution to sequence the TRB variable region. TCRdb stores this immuneACCESS table with in-frame sequences only. Part of the clones is absent; in the studies checked, under half of the shortfall reflects unresolved V genes, and no reason is known for the rest. The sample table shows tens of thousands of clones, and roughly three quarters are seen once. The ten largest clones add up to 8% to 10% of the sample. The sample in question was unsorted PBMCs, obtained 3.1 years after starting antiretroviral therapy. These receptors were taken from a woman between 50 and 59 years old with HIV.

This clone was detected only a few times. J is TRBJ2-3 and V is TRBV27, with D unresolved. Per the germline V gene, CDR1 is MNHEY and CDR2 is SMNVEV (reference sequence). V gave up 4 bases and J gave up 2 bases, with 7 bases separating them. The CDR3 is 13 residues long. This CDR3 reads CASSWDDTDTQYF. In DNA, the CDR3 is TGTGCCAGCAGTTGGGATGACACAGATACGCAGTATTTT.

This rearrangement joins TRBV28 to TRBJ2-7; D is uncertain. CDR1 is MDHEN, CDR2 SYDVKM, per germline. V was trimmed by 5 bases and J by 2 bases, leaving 4 bases between them. This CDR3 has 11 amino acids. This CDR3 reads CASSHTYEQYF. The CDR3 bases are TGTGCCAGCAGTCATACCTACGAGCAGTACTTC. Full variable domain (rest looked up from reference TRBV28 and TRBJ2-7): DVKVTQSSRYLVKRTGEKVFLECVQDMDHENMFWYRQDPGLGLRLIYFSYDVKMKEKGDIPEGYSVSREKKERFSLILESASTNQTSMYLCASSHTYEQYFGPGTRLTVT.

The rearrangement uses TRBV5-1 and TRBJ1-3; 9 bases agree with TRBD1. In germline, CDR1 is SGHRS, CDR2 YFSETQ. The length of the CDR3 is 17 residues. V trimming: 0 bases; J trimming: 6 bases; junction bases outside the gene matches: 10. The CDR3 loop is CASSLGATTGGENTIYF. The CDR3 DNA reads as TGCGCCAGCAGCTTGGGGGCCACTACAGGGGGCGAAAACACCATATATTTT.

The chain joins TRBV5-1 to TRBJ1-1, with D possibly matching TRBD1 (5 bases). The V gene lost 0 bases and the J gene lost 0 bases, with 9 bases spanning the gap. Germline loops: CDR1 SGHRS, CDR2 YFSETQ. The CDR3 is 15 residues long. CDR3 nucleotides: TGCGCCAGCAGCTTGGCGGCAGGGATGAACACTGAAGCTTTCTTT. This translates into CASSLAAGMNTEAFF.

The rearrangement uses TRBV19 and TRBJ2-2; tentatively, D is TRBD2 (5 bases). This CDR3 is 14 amino acids long. V shed 3 bases and J shed 6 bases, with 11 bases lying between them. CDR1 LNHDA and CDR2 SQIVND come from the germline V gene (reference sequence). The CDR3 DNA reads as TGTGCCAGTAGTATCCGAGAGGGCGCCGGGGAGCTGTTTTTT. The encoded protein is CASSIREGAGELFF.

The chain links TRBV15 to TRBJ1-4, with no clear D. Trimming took 5 bases from V and 8 from J, leaving 12 bases between them. Germline values: CDR1 LNHNV, CDR2 YYDKDF (reference sequence). This CDR3 has 13 amino acids. DNA of the CDR3: TGTGCCACCAGCGGCCCCAGCTCGGAAAAACTGTTTTTT. Amino acids: CATSGPSSEKLFF.

This clone showed up just a few times. In the same sample, other DNA sequences code for this CDR3. The J gene is TRBJ1-2, the V gene TRBV30; D gene unclear. This CDR3 region has 12 residues. V lost 0 bases to trimming and J lost 6 bases, with 8 bases between them. The germline V gene encodes CDR1 GTSNPN and CDR2 SVGIG (reference sequence). The CDR3 region is CAWSVRRDGYTF. CDR3 DNA sequence: TGTGCCTGGAGTGTAAGGCGGGATGGCTACACCTTC.

The rearrangement uses TRBV5-1 and TRBJ2-5, with D perhaps matching TRBD2 (6 bases). The CDR3 runs 13 residues. V dropped 4 bases and J dropped 0 bases, with 7 bases sitting between them. The germline V gene encodes CDR1 SGHRS and CDR2 YFSETQ. CDR3 amino acids: CASSREYQETQYF. The CDR3 nucleotides are TGCGCCAGCAGCCGGGAGTACCAAGAGACCCAGTACTTC.

The rearrangement links TRBV10-2 to TRBJ2-2; D unclear. The V end lost 5 bases, the J end lost 4 bases, and 11 bases lay between the germline ends. This CDR3 has 14 amino acids. The germline CDR1 and CDR2 sequences are WSHSY and SAAADI. The CDR3 DNA follows: TGCGCCAGCAGTCTAGGAGAAGGCACCGGGGAGCTGTTTTTT. Residues: CASSLGEGTGELFF.

The gene calls are TRBV18 and TRBJ1-2; 7 bases match TRBD1. With 6 bases clipped from V and 7 bases from J, the junction kept 5 bases outside the gene matches. The CDR3 is 12 residues long. Germline V gives CDR1 KGHSH, CDR2 LQKENI. The CDR3 DNA sequence: TGTGCCAGCTCCCCCGACAGGGCTGGCTACACCTTC. The encoded protein is CASSPDRAGYTF.

This chain connects TRBV18 to TRBJ1-5; no clear D gene. There are 13 residues in the CDR3. Germline loops: CDR1 KGHSH, CDR2 LQKENI. Deletions cut 5 bases from V and 4 bases from J, with 9 bases between. This CDR3 is CASSIQENQPQHF. CDR3 nucleotide sequence: TGTGCCAGCTCAATCCAGGAGAATCAGCCCCAGCATTTT.

V usage is TRBV6-1 and J usage is TRBJ1-3, with a tentative D call TRBD1 (6 bases). V was clipped by 0 bases and J by 3 bases, with 15 bases between them. Germline lookup yields CDR1 MNHNS and CDR2 SASEGT. The CDR3 is 17 amino acids. CDR3: CASSEALGQSFGNTIYF. The CDR3 DNA reads TGTGCCAGCAGTGAAGCCCTCGGACAGTCATTTGGAAACACCATATATTTT.

The rearrangement links TRBV7-9 to TRBJ2-5, with 9 nucleotides matching TRBD1. CDR3 length: 15 residues. Trimming removed 5 bases from V and 4 bases from J; junction bases left unmatched: 8. Germline CDR1 reads SEHNR; CDR2 reads FQNEAQ (reference sequence). The CDR3 sequence is CASSIGTGLGETQYF. The CDR3 nucleotides read TGTGCCAGCAGCATCGGGACAGGGTTGGGAGAGACCCAGTACTTC.

The chain uses TRBV4-1 and TRBJ2-1, with 11 bases aligning to TRBD1. The length of the CDR3 is 20 residues. The J segment lost 7 bases and the V segment lost 0 bases, leaving 17 bases of the junction unmatched. Germline loops: CDR1 MGHRA, CDR2 YSYEKL. CDR3 region: CASSQDRTGGHVRGVNEQFF. The CDR3 DNA reads as TGCGCCAGCAGCCAAGATCGGACAGGGGGCCACGTGCGGGGGGTGAATGAGCAGTTCTTC.

This clone was detected once. CDR3 nucleotides: TGCAGCGTTCGTCACCCTGGGGGGGGGCCGAATGAGCAGTTCTTC. Translation: CSVRHPGGGPNEQFF. This chain connects TRBV29-1 to TRBJ2-1, with D possibly matching TRBD2 (7 bases). V was clipped by 5 bases and J by 7 bases, with 21 bases between them. The length of the CDR3 is 15 residues. CDR1 and CDR2 from the germline V gene are SQVTM and ANQGSEA.

The genes are TRBV19 and TRBJ2-2; D not resolved. Germline V lookup: CDR1 LNHDA, CDR2 SQIVND (reference sequence). V dropped 2 bases and J dropped 4 bases, with 14 bases sitting between them. The CDR3 runs 16 residues. The CDR3 sequence: CASSIKSVWGTGELFF. The CDR3 DNA is TGTGCCAGTAGTATAAAATCGGTTTGGGGCACCGGGGAGCTGTTTTTT.

The DNA of the CDR3 is TGTGCCAGTAGTATAGATATCGATTCACCCCTCCACTTT. Its protein product is CASSIDIDSPLHF. The chain links TRBV19 to TRBJ1-6; D is ambiguous. This CDR3 region has 13 residues. CDR1 and CDR2 from the germline V gene are LNHDA and SQIVND (reference sequence). V shed 0 bases and J shed 8 bases, with 5 bases lying between them.

There are a few counts of this clone. V and J are TRBV6-1 and TRBJ2-7; weak D call: TRBD2 (5 bases). CDR3 length: 16 residues. CDR1 and CDR2 from the germline V gene are MNHNS and SASEGT. V was pared by 0 bases and J by 3 bases, with 15 bases between. CDR3 protein: CASSEAHAGRGYEQYF. In DNA form, the CDR3 reads TGTGCCAGCAGTGAAGCGCATGCAGGCCGGGGCTACGAGCAGTACTTC.

The rearrangement joins TRBV18 to TRBJ1-2, with a possible D match to TRBD1 (5 bases). The CDR3 length is 14 residues. V was shortened by 6 bases and J by 2 bases, with 13 bases between the two germline ends. CDR1 is KGHSH, CDR2 LQKENI, per germline. The CDR3 here is CASSGTGDNYGYTF. CDR3 DNA: TGTGCCAGCTCCGGGACTGGGGACAACTATGGCTACACCTTC.